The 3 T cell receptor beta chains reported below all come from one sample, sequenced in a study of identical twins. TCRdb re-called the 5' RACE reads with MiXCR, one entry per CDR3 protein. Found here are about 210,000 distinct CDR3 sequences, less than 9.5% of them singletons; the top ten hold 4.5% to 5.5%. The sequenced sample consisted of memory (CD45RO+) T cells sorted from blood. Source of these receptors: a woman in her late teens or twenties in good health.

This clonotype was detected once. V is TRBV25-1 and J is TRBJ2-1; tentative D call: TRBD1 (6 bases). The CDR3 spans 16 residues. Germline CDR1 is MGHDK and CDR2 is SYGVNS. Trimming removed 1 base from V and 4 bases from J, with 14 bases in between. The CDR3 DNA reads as TGTGCCAGCAGTGAATCATCAGGGGTTACTTACAATGAGCAGTTCTTC. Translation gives CASSESSGVTYNEQFF.

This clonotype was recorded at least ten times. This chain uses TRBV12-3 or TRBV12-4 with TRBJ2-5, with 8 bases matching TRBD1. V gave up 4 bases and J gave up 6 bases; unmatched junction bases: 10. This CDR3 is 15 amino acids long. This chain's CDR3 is CASSWAGRDRQTQYF. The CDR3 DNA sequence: TGTGCCAGCAGTTGGGCGGGCAGGGACAGGCAGACCCAGTACTTC.

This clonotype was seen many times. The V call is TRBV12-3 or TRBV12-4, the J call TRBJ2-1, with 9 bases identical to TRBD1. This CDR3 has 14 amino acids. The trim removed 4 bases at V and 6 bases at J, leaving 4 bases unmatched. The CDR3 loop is CASSYTGGRNEQFF. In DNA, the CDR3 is TGTGCCAGCAGTTATACAGGGGGCCGCAATGAGCAGTTCTTC.